This T cell receptor (beta chain) was identified in a study of shared clonotypes between healthy human individuals. Study observations and caveats: Generation probabilities of non-shared clonotypes were lower (relative to those shared by all four donors). Larger richness was generally estimated for naive than memory subsets. A handful of donors shared approximately 5% of their naive CD4 clonotypes. Having only a few donors restricted how much genetic and exposure-history diversity was captured.

Germline CDR1 is MNHEY and CDR2 is SMNVEV (reference sequence). The V end was cut by 5 bases, the J end by 3 bases, with 13 bases between. CDR3 length: 14 residues. TCRdb's copy holds only in-frame clones and misses some; the assay was immunoSEQ multiplex PCR. The data show around 2.1 million clones, roughly 91% seen once. Remarks on this clone: What it binds is not known.

Terminally differentiated effector memory CD45RA+ cells were left out of the naive CD8 fraction, which was CD45RO-negative and positively selected for CCR7. The clonotype was recovered from a man aged 18 to 29 in good health. Some clones in this sample may be carry-over from other donors' samples. The chain employs TRBV27 and TRBJ1-2; the D gene is possibly TRBD1 (5 bases). Sequenced sample: naive CD8+ T cells from PBMCs. This chain's CDR3 is CASSPGPTDYGYTF. The DNA for the CDR3 is TGTGCCAGCAGTCCGGGACCGACCGACTATGGCTACACCTTC.